These 23 T cell receptor beta chains share one sample of origin, sequenced in a study of blood T cell repertoires in COVID-19. The table came from immunoSEQ multiplex PCR; TCRdb's copy has only in-frame clones and leaves some out. This sample has about 22,000 clones, with 83% found just once. Input material: peripheral blood. These TCRs come from an older man with acute or convalescent COVID-19.

The chain joins TRBV30 to TRBJ1-1; the D is unclear. CDR3 length: 13 amino acids. The V and J ends lost 2 bases and 4 bases respectively, with 11 bases between them. The V gene's germline CDR1 is GTSNPN and CDR2 SVGIG (reference sequence). CDR3 residues: CAWSLRDFTEAFF. For the CDR3, the DNA is TGTGCCTGGAGTTTACGGGATTTCACTGAAGCTTTCTTT.

This clone was recorded only once. The chain employs TRBV28 and TRBJ2-2; 10 bases map to TRBD1. Per the germline V gene, CDR1 is MDHEN and CDR2 is SYDVKM. This CDR3 is built from 16 residues. The V segment lost 7 bases and the J segment 3 bases; nucleotides outside the gene matches: 8. The CDR3, as DNA: TGTGCCAGCACCCTTTCCGGGACAGGGGACACCGGGGAGCTGTTTTTT. This gives the protein CASTLSGTGDTGELFF.

The chain couples TRBV7-2 to TRBJ2-2; a possible D gene is TRBD2 (5 bases). CDR1 and CDR2 from the germline V gene are SGHTA and FQGNSA. The CDR3 spans 16 residues. Trimming took off 4 bases at V and 2 bases at J, with 14 bases between the two ends. The CDR3 region has the DNA TGTGCCAGCAGCTCCCGAGGGCCAGGCAACACCGGGGAGCTGTTTTTT. The encoded protein is CASSSRGPGNTGELFF.

This clone has more than one count but fewer than ten. J is TRBJ1-1 and V is TRBV4-2; weak D call: TRBD1 (5 bases). This CDR3 has 14 amino acids. The germline V gene encodes CDR1 LGHNA and CDR2 YNFKEQ. Trimming took 4 bases from V and 6 from J, leaving 15 bases between them. In DNA form, the CDR3 reads TGTGCCAGCAGCCCCCAACCGGCGGGGGCTGAAGCTTTCTTT. Its translation is CASSPQPAGAEAFF.

The rearrangement joins TRBV7-9 to TRBJ1-4, with D possibly being TRBD1 (5 bases). Trimming pared 2 bases from V and 5 bases from J, leaving 9 bases between. CDR1 SEHNR and CDR2 FQNEAQ come from the germline V gene (reference sequence). The CDR3 has 14 residues. The CDR3: CASSLRQGNEKLFF. CDR3 DNA sequence: TGTGCCAGCAGCTTAAGGCAGGGAAATGAAAAACTGTTTTTT. Together with reference TRBV7-9 and TRBJ1-4, the CDR3 gives the full variable domain: DTGVSQNPRHKITKRGQNVTFRCDPISEHNRLYWYRQTLGQGPEFLTYFQNEAQLEKSRLLSDRFSAERPKGSFSTLEIQRTEQGDSAMYLCASSLRQGNEKLFFGSGTQLSVL.

The chain joins TRBV28 to TRBJ1-1; 10 bases align to TRBD1. Germline CDR1 reads MDHEN; CDR2 reads SYDVKM. The CDR3 is 18 residues long. V was pared by 5 bases and J by 3 bases, with 15 bases of the junction left unmatched. CDR3: CASSLPGQGSWSYTEAFF. In nucleotides, the CDR3 is TGTGCCAGCAGTCTCCCGGGACAGGGGTCATGGAGTTACACTGAAGCTTTCTTT. Based on the CDR3 plus reference TRBV28 and TRBJ1-1, the full variable domain is DVKVTQSSRYLVKRTGEKVFLECVQDMDHENMFWYRQDPGLGLRLIYFSYDVKMKEKGDIPEGYSVSREKKERFSLILESASTNQTSMYLCASSLPGQGSWSYTEAFFGQGTRLTVV.

The chain links TRBV7-6 to TRBJ1-2, with a weak D call TRBD1 (6 bases). The CDR3 consists of 15 residues. Germline CDR1 SGHVS, CDR2 FNYEAQ. V lost 0 bases, J lost 5 bases, and 13 bases lay in between. In DNA form, the CDR3 reads TGTGCCAGCAGCTTAGCGCGGGGGGCGGGATATGGCTACACCTTC. It is translated as CASSLARGAGYGYTF.

The chain is built from TRBV30 and TRBJ2-2; 7 bases are a match to TRBD2. The junction had 7 bases not matched to a gene; V was cut back by 7 bases and J by 2 bases. CDR1 is GTSNPN, CDR2 SVGIG, per germline (reference sequence). The CDR3 runs 14 residues. Written as DNA, the CDR3 is TGTGCCTCTGGGGGAGGGGTTAACACCGGGGAGCTGTTTTTT. It codes for CASGGGVNTGELFF. The full variable domain, in which reference TRBV30 and TRBJ2-2 provide the parts outside the CDR3, is SQTIHQWPATLVQPVGSPLSLECTVEGTSNPNLYWYRQAAGRGLQLLFYSVGIGQISSEVPQNLSASRPQDRQFILSSKKLLLSDSGFYLCASGGGVNTGELFFGEGSRLTVL.

This clone came up once. The gene calls are TRBV5-1 and TRBJ2-7; TRBD1 matches 9 bases. This CDR3 is 14 amino acids long. Germline lookup yields CDR1 SGHRS and CDR2 YFSETQ. J gave up 0 bases and V 4 bases, and 2 bases lay outside the gene matches. The CDR3 DNA sequence: TGCGCCAGCAGCGTGGGACAGGGCTCCTACGAGCAGTACTTC. Protein: CASSVGQGSYEQYF. The variable domain in full, with the rest retrieved from reference TRBV5-1 and TRBJ2-7, is KAGVTQTPRYLIKTRGQQVTLSCSPISGHRSVSWYQQTPGQGLQFLFEYFSETQRNKGNFPGRFSGRQFSNSRSEMNVSTLELGDSALYLCASSVGQGSYEQYFGPGTRLTVT.

This chain links TRBV30 with TRBJ2-3, with D hard to call. The ends were cut back, 7 bases at V and 0 bases at J, with 11 bases in the middle. CDR1 is GTSNPN, CDR2 SVGIG, per germline (reference sequence). The CDR3 runs to 13 residues. The CDR3 spells CAFRPGSTDTQYF. CDR3 DNA sequence: TGTGCCTTCCGCCCCGGTAGCACAGATACGCAGTATTTT.

CDR3 nucleotides: TGTGCCAGCAGAGGACAGGGCACGACTGAAGCTTTCTTT. The encoded protein is CASRGQGTTEAFF. The chain carries TRBV28 and TRBJ1-1, with TRBD1 matching 8 bases. The CDR3 is made up of 13 amino acids. With V trimmed by 6 bases and J by 5 bases, 5 bases remained unmatched. CDR1 and CDR2 (germline): MDHEN, SYDVKM.

The chain links TRBV5-6 to TRBJ2-5; possibly TRBD2 for D (6 bases). This CDR3 is built from 13 residues. V lost 4 bases, J lost 6 bases, and 13 bases lay in between. CDR1 and CDR2 from the germline V gene are SGHDT and YYEEEE. CDR3 nucleotides: TGTGCCAGCAGCGTAGCGGACCCTCAGACCCAGTACTTC. Residues: CASSVADPQTQYF.

V gene TRBV5-1 combines with J gene TRBJ2-1; TRBD1 agrees at 9 bases. The junction had 2 bases not matched to a gene; V was cut back by 0 bases and J by 1 base. Per germline, CDR1 SGHRS and CDR2 YFSETQ. The CDR3 has 16 residues. CDR3 in amino acids: CASSLAGTGSYNEQFF. As DNA, the CDR3 is TGCGCCAGCAGCTTGGCCGGGACAGGGTCCTACAATGAGCAGTTCTTC.

The sample holds one count of this clone. The CDR3 loop reads CASSTGRGMNTEAFF. For the CDR3, the DNA is TGTGCCAGCAGCACAGGGCGGGGGATGAACACTGAAGCTTTCTTT. This sequence joins TRBV9 and TRBJ1-1; D perhaps matches TRBD1 (6 bases). V lost 4 bases and J lost 0, with 13 bases in between. The CDR3 covers 15 residues. The germline gives CDR1 SGDLS, CDR2 YYNGEE.

This clone appeared a few times. The J gene is TRBJ2-1, the V gene TRBV19; TRBD1 is a possible D gene (5 bases). Looked up from germline, CDR1 is LNHDA and CDR2 is SQIVND (reference sequence). The CDR3 covers 14 residues. V dropped 5 bases and J dropped 7 bases, with 15 bases sitting between them. This CDR3 is CASSRRTTGNEQFF. For the CDR3, the DNA is TGTGCCAGTAGTCGCCGGACAACCGGGAATGAGCAGTTCTTC.

This clone was seen only once. The chain joins TRBV7-6 to TRBJ2-1; 10 nucleotides match TRBD2. V gave up 5 bases and J gave up 8 bases; unmatched junction bases: 9. The CDR3 sequence is 15 residues long. Germline V lookup: CDR1 SGHVS, CDR2 FNYEAQ. The CDR3 nucleotides read TGTGCCAGCAGCCCTCGGACTAGCGGAGGGGATGAGCAGTTCTTC. Translated: CASSPRTSGGDEQFF. The full variable domain, in which reference TRBV7-6 and TRBJ2-1 provide the parts outside the CDR3, is GAGVSQSPRYKVTKRGQDVALRCDPISGHVSLYWYRQALGQGPEFLTYFNYEAQQDKSGLPNDRFSAERPEGSISTLTIQRTEQRDSAMYRCASSPRTSGGDEQFFGPGTRLTVL.

The chain links TRBV9 to TRBJ2-7; the match to TRBD1 covers 7 bases. With V trimmed by 3 bases and J by 6 bases, 9 bases remained unmatched. The CDR3 has 14 residues. The V gene's germline CDR1 is SGDLS and CDR2 YYNGEE. CDR3 residues: CASSAGTEDLEQYF. The DNA of the CDR3 is TGTGCCAGCAGCGCAGGGACAGAAGACCTCGAGCAGTACTTC.

The rearrangement joins TRBV11-2 to TRBJ1-2, with 7 bases identical to TRBD1. The junction had 8 bases not matched to a gene; V was cut back by 1 base and J by 6 bases. The CDR3 has 15 residues. Germline values: CDR1 SGHAT, CDR2 FQNNGV. CDR3 amino acids: CASSLVGTAGDGYTF. The CDR3, as DNA: TGTGCCAGCAGCTTAGTCGGGACAGCTGGCGATGGCTACACCTTC.

CDR3 DNA sequence: TGTGCCAGTAACTCCCCCCGGTCGGGACAGGAGTTCTATGGCTACACCTTC. Translated: CASNSPRSGQEFYGYTF. The rearrangement joins TRBV19 to TRBJ1-2, with 8 bases matching TRBD1. The J segment lost 4 bases and the V segment lost 7 bases, leaving 17 bases of the junction unmatched. Looked up from germline, CDR1 is LNHDA and CDR2 is SQIVND (reference sequence). The CDR3 extends over 17 amino acids.

The rearrangement joins TRBV7-2 to TRBJ1-6, with 10 bases that match TRBD1. The CDR3 covers 14 residues. The V gene's germline CDR1 is SGHTA and CDR2 FQGNSA. J gave up 8 bases and V 4 bases, and 2 bases lay outside the gene matches. Here the CDR3 reads CASSSGTGDSPLHF. The CDR3 DNA is TGTGCCAGCAGCTCCGGGACAGGGGATTCACCCCTCCACTTT.

CDR3 nucleotide sequence: TGTGCCAGCAGACAGTCTGGGCTGCCCGGGGAGCTGTTTTTT. It is translated as CASRQSGLPGELFF. This chain connects TRBV3-1 (or the pseudogene TRBV3-2) to TRBJ2-2; D ambiguous. Per germline, CDR1 LGHDT and CDR2 YNNKEL (reference sequence). This CDR3 region has 14 residues. With 6 bases removed from V and 6 bases from J, the gap between germline ends came to 14 bases.

The chain has TRBV11-2 and TRBJ1-6; D is uncertain. The germline CDR1 and CDR2 sequences are SGHAT and FQNNGV. CDR3 size: 14 residues. With 5 bases removed from V and 7 bases from J, the gap between germline ends came to 12 bases. CDR3 region: CASSPIRGNSPLHF. CDR3 nucleotide sequence: TGTGCCAGCAGCCCAATTAGAGGGAATTCACCCCTCCACTTT.

The count of this clone is one. The chain joins TRBV14 to TRBJ1-1, with no clear D. The germline gives CDR1 SGHDN, CDR2 FVKESK. CDR3 size: 13 residues. Trimming left V 0 bases short and J 2 bases short, with 4 bases between. The CDR3 reads CASSQDINTEAFF. The DNA for the CDR3 is TGTGCCAGCAGCCAAGACATTAACACTGAAGCTTTCTTT.